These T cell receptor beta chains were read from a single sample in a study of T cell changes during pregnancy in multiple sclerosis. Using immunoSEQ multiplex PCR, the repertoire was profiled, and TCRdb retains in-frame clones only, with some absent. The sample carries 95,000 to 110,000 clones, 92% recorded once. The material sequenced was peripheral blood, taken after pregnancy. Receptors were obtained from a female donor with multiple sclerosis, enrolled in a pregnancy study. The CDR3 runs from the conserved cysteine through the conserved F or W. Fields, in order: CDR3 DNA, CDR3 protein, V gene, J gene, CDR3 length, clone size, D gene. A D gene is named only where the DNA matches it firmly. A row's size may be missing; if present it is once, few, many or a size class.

TGTGCCAGCAGTGAAAACCTGCGGGACTGGGGGACCGGGGAGCTGTTTTTT	CASSENLRDWGTGELFF	TRBV6-1	TRBJ2-2	17	.	.
TGTGCCAGCAGTTGGCAGGCTAACACTGAAGCTTTCTTT	CASSWQANTEAFF	TRBV27	TRBJ1-1	13	.	.
TGTGCCAGTAGTATAGAAAATAGCATTTTCACAGATACGCAGTATTTT	CASSIENSIFTDTQYF	TRBV19	TRBJ2-3	16	.	.
TGTGCCAGCAGTCCGAACGGCGCACAGGGGGACTATGGCTACACCTTC	CASSPNGAQGDYGYTF	TRBV28	TRBJ1-2	16	.	TRBD1
TGTGCCACCAGCAGAGATGGCCGGTCAGTGAGGACCCAGCATTTT	CATSRDGRSVRTQHF	TRBV15	TRBJ1-5	15	.	.
TGTGCCAGCAGCTTAGAACTAGCGGGGGGGGTTGAGCAGTTCTTC	CASSLELAGGVEQFF	TRBV7-2	TRBJ2-1	15	.	TRBD2
TGCGCCAACGAACCGGGGGGCTACACCTTC	CANEPGGYTF	TRBV10-1	TRBJ1-2	10	.	.
TGTGCCAGCTCACCTCTTCCGGGACAGGGGTACAATGAGCAGTTCTTC	CASSPLPGQGYNEQFF	TRBV18	TRBJ2-1	16	.	TRBD1
TGTGCCAGCAGCGCCAATTACAATGAGCAGTTCTTC	CASSANYNEQFF	TRBV9	TRBJ2-1	12	.	.
TGTGCCAGCAGTTTATTCGGTAATTCACCCCTCCACTTT	CASSLFGNSPLHF	TRBV27	TRBJ1-6	13	few	.
TGTGCCAGCAGCTTAGTAGGGACAGGGGGCATCGGGGAGCTGTTTTTT	CASSLVGTGGIGELFF	TRBV11-2	TRBJ2-2	16	.	TRBD1